Following are 3 T cell receptor beta chains from one sample sequenced in a study of T cell responses to AZD1222 COVID-19 vaccine. Generated by immunoSEQ multiplex PCR, the TCRdb table keeps only in-frame clones and is missing some. The table has approximately 130,000 clones, around 90% seen once. The input for sequencing was peripheral blood, taken 28 days after the second AZD1222 dose. Receptor source: an adult who received the AZD1222 COVID-19 vaccine.

The chain couples TRBV19 to TRBJ1-2; D uncertain. The CDR3 consists of 14 residues. Trimming removed 0 bases at V and 4 bases at J, with 9 bases between. CDR1 is LNHDA and CDR2 is SQIVND in the germline V gene (reference sequence). For the CDR3, the DNA is TGTGCCAGTAGTATAGAGGGCACCCGCTATGGCTACACCTTC. Its protein product is CASSIEGTRYGYTF.

This clone was detected a few times. This chain connects TRBV29-1 to TRBJ1-5; D is possibly TRBD1 (5 bases). Germline assignment: CDR1 SQVTM and CDR2 ANQGSEA. The CDR3 runs 13 residues. The V end lost 5 bases, the J end lost 2 bases, and 10 bases lay between the germline ends. Here the CDR3 reads CSVRDRRNQPQHF. In nucleotides, the CDR3 is TGCAGCGTTCGGGACCGCCGCAATCAGCCCCAGCATTTT.

This sequence joins TRBV6-5 and TRBJ1-2; TRBD1 is a possible D gene (6 bases). Germline V lookup: CDR1 MNHEY, CDR2 SVGAGI. V was shortened by 11 bases and J by 8 bases, with 15 bases between the two germline ends. This CDR3 comprises 11 residues. The CDR3 reads CAAGAGGGYTF. The CDR3 nucleotides read TGTGCCGCAGGGGCAGGAGGAGGCTACACCTTC.